The rows below give T cell receptor beta chains drawn from one sample of a study of T cell repertoires in cytomegalovirus infection. Each CDR3 protein is one row after TCRdb ran MiXCR on the reads. The top ten clones hold about an eighth of a sample with about 440,000 distinct CDR3 sequences, roughly 30% of them seen once. The material sequenced was PBMCs. The receptors were sampled from a human donor in good health (CMV status not recorded). Some clones in this sample may be carry-over from other donors' samples. The conserved cysteine and the conserved F or W are not part of the CDR3 here. Fields, in order: CDR3 protein, clone size, J gene, V gene. Size tells how often a clone was seen (once, few, many) or the class of an expanded clone, and some rows leave it out.

cdr3_aa: ASSFLLETQY; clone_size: many; j_call: TRBJ2-5; v_call: TRBV7-2
cdr3_aa: ASSQDAPGDRLYEQY; clone_size: NA; j_call: TRBJ2-7; v_call: TRBV4-3
cdr3_aa: SARGLGGARGYGYT; clone_size: NA; j_call: TRBJ1-2; v_call: TRBV20-1
cdr3_aa: ASSHRGTADTGELF; clone_size: few; j_call: TRBJ2-2; v_call: TRBV7-8
cdr3_aa: ASSLTPGLPQH; clone_size: NA; j_call: TRBJ1-5; v_call: TRBV12-3/TRBV12-4
cdr3_aa: AWSVVGLRGPGGELF; clone_size: NA; j_call: TRBJ2-2; v_call: TRBV30
cdr3_aa: ASFGQDSYNEQF; clone_size: few; j_call: TRBJ2-1; v_call: TRBV19
cdr3_aa: SASYRLGEDDTQY; clone_size: NA; j_call: TRBJ2-3; v_call: TRBV20-1
cdr3_aa: ATSDPGTSGRYT; clone_size: NA; j_call: TRBJ1-2; v_call: TRBV24-1
cdr3_aa: ASSSSSQGTGNYEQY; clone_size: NA; j_call: TRBJ2-7; v_call: TRBV7-7
cdr3_aa: SAGEAGEETQY; clone_size: few; j_call: TRBJ2-5; v_call: TRBV20-1
cdr3_aa: AGSSWPGRTEAF; clone_size: once; j_call: TRBJ1-1; v_call: TRBV28
cdr3_aa: ASSGGTGNADTQY; clone_size: many; j_call: TRBJ2-3; v_call: TRBV6-4
cdr3_aa: ASSYGGGRDTEAF; clone_size: few; j_call: TRBJ1-1; v_call: TRBV6-6
cdr3_aa: SARPYREASRSYEQY; clone_size: NA; j_call: TRBJ2-7; v_call: TRBV20-1
cdr3_aa: ASSSRTTGGRGYT; clone_size: NA; j_call: TRBJ1-2; v_call: TRBV28
cdr3_aa: ASSEEGDLWHMNTEAF; clone_size: many; j_call: TRBJ1-1; v_call: TRBV6-1
cdr3_aa: ASSLETNQPQH; clone_size: few; j_call: TRBJ1-5; v_call: TRBV7-6
cdr3_aa: ASRGKVEKLF; clone_size: NA; j_call: TRBJ1-4; v_call: TRBV6-2/TRBV6-3
cdr3_aa: ASSYAGNFDPAEQF; clone_size: once; j_call: TRBJ2-1; v_call: TRBV6-8
cdr3_aa: ARPPQGANTGELF; clone_size: many; j_call: TRBJ2-2; v_call: TRBV7-2
cdr3_aa: ASSRTTGANVLT; clone_size: few; j_call: TRBJ2-6; v_call: TRBV28
cdr3_aa: ASSSPDRGDTGELF; clone_size: NA; j_call: TRBJ2-2; v_call: TRBV7-9
cdr3_aa: ASSSGQPSYNEQF; clone_size: NA; j_call: TRBJ2-1; v_call: TRBV11-3
cdr3_aa: ASSQDVQGEAF; clone_size: many; j_call: TRBJ1-1; v_call: TRBV4-1
cdr3_aa: ASAPGLATGELF; clone_size: once; j_call: TRBJ2-2; v_call: TRBV27
cdr3_aa: AISPGLANTGELF; clone_size: NA; j_call: TRBJ2-2; v_call: TRBV10-3
cdr3_aa: ASSFGPGAIGYT; clone_size: NA; j_call: TRBJ1-2; v_call: TRBV5-4
cdr3_aa: ATSKGEVGNQPQH; clone_size: few; j_call: TRBJ1-5; v_call: TRBV15
cdr3_aa: ASSQETGTASYNEQF; clone_size: NA; j_call: TRBJ2-1; v_call: TRBV4-2
cdr3_aa: ASSSQRGPTYTQY; clone_size: NA; j_call: TRBJ2-3; v_call: TRBV7-3
cdr3_aa: ASSPWEDLSYNSPLH; clone_size: few; j_call: TRBJ1-6; v_call: TRBV7-2
cdr3_aa: ASSYSIRDRGNTIY; clone_size: NA; j_call: TRBJ1-3; v_call: TRBV6-6
cdr3_aa: ASSLRGDWITEAF; clone_size: NA; j_call: TRBJ1-1; v_call: TRBV28
cdr3_aa: AITFGSTDTQY; clone_size: NA; j_call: TRBJ2-3; v_call: TRBV10-3
cdr3_aa: ASTRASLRSGANVLT; clone_size: many; j_call: TRBJ2-6; v_call: TRBV11-1
cdr3_aa: ASSPRRLAGVTNTGELF; clone_size: many; j_call: TRBJ2-2; v_call: TRBV7-2
cdr3_aa: ASSILQGIEAF; clone_size: many; j_call: TRBJ1-1; v_call: TRBV7-9
cdr3_aa: ASSIVGGDNEQF; clone_size: NA; j_call: TRBJ2-1; v_call: TRBV19
cdr3_aa: ASLPIGGRTDTQY; clone_size: NA; j_call: TRBJ2-3; v_call: TRBV12-3/TRBV12-4